The 14 T cell receptor beta chains reported below all come from one sample, sequenced in a study of T cells in women clearing cervical HPV infection. Clones were read by immunoSEQ multiplex PCR, and TCRdb kept only the in-frame ones, dropping some. The sample's table shows around 35,000 clones. Sample: blood buffy coat. These receptors were collected from a woman between 18 and 75 years old with a cervical HPV16 infection that either progressed to CIN3+ or cleared (not recorded which).

In regard to this clone: From the germline J gene comes the end of the CDR3, since the read stops 3 residues before it. The chain joins TRBV30 to TRBJ1-2, with a tentative D call TRBD1 (5 bases). CDR3 length equals 13 residues. The V gene lost 3 bases and the J gene lost 4 bases, with 12 bases spanning the gap. Germline lookup yields CDR1 GTSNPN and CDR2 SVGIG (reference sequence). CDR3 protein: CAWSPLQGYGYTF. Partial CDR3 DNA: TGTGCCTGGAGCCCACTCCAGGGCTATGGC.

Comment on this clone: Sequencing ends 3 residues short of the CDR3 end; the germline J gene provides the rest. The V gene is TRBV2, the J gene TRBJ2-3, with 7 nucleotides matching TRBD2. This CDR3 contains 15 residues. Trimming at V came to 2 bases and at J to 0 bases, leaving 2 bases not matched to a gene. CDR1 and CDR2 (germline): SNHLY, FYNNEI. The CDR3 bases that were read are TGTGCCAGCAGTGAAACTAGCGTTAGCACAGATACG. The encoded protein is CASSETSVSTDT. The whole CDR3 protein is CASSETSVSTDTQYF.

A word on this clone: The read gets to within 3 residues of the CDR3 end, and the germline J gene fills in the rest. This rearrangement joins TRBV20-1 to TRBJ2-5; possibly TRBD1 for D (6 bases). Germline loops: CDR1 DFQATT, CDR2 SNEGSKA (reference sequence). The CDR3 is made up of 13 amino acids. With 6 bases removed from V and 0 bases from J, the gap between germline ends came to 11 bases. CDR3 protein: CSAQSGDQETQYF. The CDR3 bases that were read are TGCAGTGCCCAGTCAGGGGACCAAGAGACC.

With respect to this clone: The read gets to within 3 residues of the CDR3 end, and the germline J gene fills in the rest. The chain uses TRBV19 and TRBJ1-1; TRBD1 aligns across 9 bases. Germline V gene sequence: CDR1 LNHDA, CDR2 SQIVND (reference sequence). The CDR3 spans 15 residues. The V gene end was trimmed by 3 bases and the J gene end by 2 bases; junction bases not matched to a gene: 4. CDR3 in amino acids: CASSIITGGNTEAFF. Incomplete CDR3 DNA: TGTGCCAGTAGTATCATAACAGGGGGCAACACTGAA.

About this clone: The read finishes 3 residues shy of the CDR3 end, and the germline J gene is used to complete it. V and J are TRBV19 and TRBJ1-2; 8 bases map to TRBD1. Germline CDR1 LNHDA, CDR2 SQIVND (reference sequence). CDR3 length equals 13 residues. CDR3 in amino acids: CASSIRGQEPYTF. The sequenced part of the CDR3 DNA is TGTGCCAGTAGTATAAGGGGACAGGAGCCC.

Details on this clone: The read comes to an end 3 residues before the CDR3 does, leaving the germline J gene to fill in the end. The genes are TRBV7-2 and TRBJ1-1; no reliable D call. CDR1 and CDR2 (germline): SGHTA, FQGNSA. There are 12 residues in the CDR3. The CDR3 protein is CASSLQGPPAFF. CDR3 DNA (partial): TGTGCCAGCAGCTTACAAGGGCCGCCA.

As regards this clone: The read halts 3 residues ahead of the CDR3 end, with the missing end drawn from the germline J gene. The V and J genes are TRBV10-2 and TRBJ1-4; tentative D call: TRBD1 (6 bases). CDR1 and CDR2 (germline): WSHSY, SAAADI. The CDR3 has 14 amino acids. The CDR3 loop is CASSEVQGDSPLFF. The covered CDR3 bases are TGCGCCAGCAGTGAGGTACAGGGCGATTCACCA.

On this clone itself: The CDR3 goes on 3 residues after the read ends, and that part is filled in from the germline J gene. V is TRBV6-1 and J is TRBJ2-3; 9 nucleotides match TRBD1. V lost 3 bases and J lost 5; bases outside the gene matches: 3. The CDR3 contains 14 residues. Germline CDR1 and CDR2: MNHNS and SASEGT. The CDR3 bases that were read are TGTGCCAGCAGTGATTGGACAGGGGTAGATACG. Protein: CASSDWTGVDT. The complete CDR3 protein is CASSDWTGVDTQYF.

To note about this clone: The DNA ends 3 residues before the CDR3 does, and the rest of the CDR3 is filled in from the germline J gene. The genes are TRBV7-9 and TRBJ2-1; 9 positions agree with TRBD2. This CDR3 region has 15 residues. Germline V gene data show CDR1 as SEHNR and CDR2 as FQNEAQ (reference sequence). J lost 4 bases, V lost 7 bases, and 8 bases had no gene match. The CDR3 DNA, read in part, is TGTGCCAGCACTGGCGGGGGGGAATTATACAATGAG. Its translation: CASTGGGELYNE. The entire CDR3 protein is CASTGGGELYNEQFF. Full variable domain (remainder filled in from reference TRBV7-9 and TRBJ2-1): DTGVSQNPRHKITKRGQNVTFRCDPISEHNRLYWYRQTLGQGPEFLTYFQNEAQLEKSRLLSDRFSAERPKGSFSTLEIQRTEQGDSAMYLCASTGGGELYNEQFFGPGTRLTVL.

With respect to this clone: The sequence runs out 3 residues before the end of the CDR3; the remainder is reconstructed from the germline J gene. The chain has TRBV20-1 and TRBJ1-4; 7 nucleotides agree with TRBD1. Trimming removed 6 bases from V and 8 bases from J; junction bases left unmatched: 12. Germline-derived CDR1 and CDR2 are DFQATT and SNEGSKA (reference sequence). The CDR3 is 14 residues long. The sequenced part of the CDR3 DNA is TGCAGTGCCCTAAACAGGGAGGGGGCAGAAAAA. This translates into CSALNREGAEK. The complete CDR3 protein is CSALNREGAEKLFF.

Of note for this clone: The read ends 3 residues before the CDR3 terminus; that terminus is restored from the germline J gene. The J gene is TRBJ2-7, the V gene TRBV20-1; 14 positions match TRBD2. The CDR3 runs to 16 residues. The ends lost 1 base at V and 4 bases at J; junction bases unmatched: 6. CDR1 DFQATT and CDR2 SNEGSKA come from the germline V gene (reference sequence). CDR3 DNA, as far as it was read: TGCAGTGCTAGAGGGCCGACTAGCGGGAGGGTTTACGAG. Protein sequence: CSARGPTSGRVYE. The CDR3 in its entirety is CSARGPTSGRVYEQYF.

With respect to this clone: The read stops 3 residues short of the end of the CDR3; the missing end is completed from the germline J gene. This rearrangement joins TRBV30 to TRBJ2-7; tentatively, D is TRBD2 (7 bases). Trimming stripped 4 bases from V and 2 bases from J, with 12 bases between. The germline CDR1 and CDR2 sequences are GTSNPN and SVGIG (reference sequence). The CDR3 sequence is 13 residues long. The CDR3 loop is CAWTLGGAYEQYF. Incomplete CDR3 DNA: TGTGCCTGGACCCTAGGGGGGGCCTACGAG.

Points on this clone: The CDR3 end is not reached by the read, which stops 3 residues before it; the germline J gene fills it in. The gene calls are TRBV20-1 and TRBJ2-1; 11 positions match TRBD1. Trimming took 3 bases from V and 2 from J; bases not matched to a gene: 3. Looked up from germline, CDR1 is DFQATT and CDR2 is SNEGSKA (reference sequence). The CDR3 consists of 15 residues. CDR3 residues: CSASWGQGAYNEQFF. CDR3 DNA, as far as it was read: TGCAGTGCTAGTTGGGGACAGGGGGCCTACAATGAG.

This chain's CDR3 is CAWSVWTSGSGVETQYF. The sequenced CDR3 bases are TGTGCCTGGAGTGTATGGACTAGCGGGTCGGGTGTAGAGACG. The V call is TRBV30, the J call TRBJ2-3; 11 bases agree with TRBD2. Sequencing ends 3 residues short of the CDR3 end; the germline J gene provides the rest. Germline V gives CDR1 GTSNPN, CDR2 SVGIG (reference sequence). The CDR3 covers 17 residues.